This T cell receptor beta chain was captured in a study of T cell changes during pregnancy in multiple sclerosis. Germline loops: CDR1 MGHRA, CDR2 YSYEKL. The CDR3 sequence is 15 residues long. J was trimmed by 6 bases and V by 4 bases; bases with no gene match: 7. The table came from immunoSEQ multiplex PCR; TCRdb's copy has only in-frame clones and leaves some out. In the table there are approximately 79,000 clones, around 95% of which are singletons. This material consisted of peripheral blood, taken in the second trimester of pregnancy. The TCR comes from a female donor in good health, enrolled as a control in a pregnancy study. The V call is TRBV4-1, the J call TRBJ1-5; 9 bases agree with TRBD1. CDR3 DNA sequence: TGCGCCAGCAGCCGTCACAGGGGGCCGGGTCAGCCCCAGCATTTT. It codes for CASSRHRGPGQPQHF.